This entry describes one TCR beta chain. The antigen remains unidentified. From the 5' RACE reads, TCRdb called clonotypes with MiXCR, one entry per CDR3 protein. The sample records roughly 410,000 distinct CDR3 sequences, approximately 24% being singletons. The data derive from a study of T-cell memory formation after mild COVID-19. General study results and limits: The second-wave clones peaking on day 37 were not confirmed as SARS-CoV-2-specific.

CDR3 length equals 18 residues. Germline CDR1 and CDR2: SGHTA and FQGNSA. Losses at the gene ends were 5 bases for V and 0 bases for J; bases not matched to a gene: 10. This receptor was obtained from an adult woman who had mild COVID-19 (a few samples of this study predate the infection). Cell type and time point are not known. The chain recombines TRBV7-2 with TRBJ1-1, with 12 bases that match TRBD1. Material for sequencing was PBMCs or a T cell subset sorted from them (not recorded which). CDR3: CASSPNGDRGHLNTEAFF. CDR3 nucleotide sequence: TGTGCCAGCAGCCCGAACGGGGACAGGGGGCACCTGAACACTGAAGCTTTCTTT.